Below, 26 T cell receptor beta chains from the same sample are listed, as sequenced in a study of T cell changes during pregnancy in multiple sclerosis. Some clones are missing from TCRdb's copy, which holds only in-frame ones; the method was immunoSEQ multiplex PCR. The sample contains about 47,000 clones, 80% to 95% of which appear only once. The material sequenced was peripheral blood, taken in the third trimester of pregnancy. The source is a female donor with multiple sclerosis, enrolled in a pregnancy study.

This sequence joins TRBV11-3 and TRBJ2-7; tentative D call: TRBD1 (7 bases). V lost 1 base and J lost 2, with 15 bases in between. Germline loops: CDR1 SGHNT, CDR2 YENEEA. The CDR3 extends over 16 amino acids. CDR3 loop: CASSLVGGGAAYEQYF. CDR3 bases: TGTGCCAGCAGCTTAGTAGGAGGGGGCGCCGCCTACGAGCAGTACTTC.

This chain joins TRBV2 and TRBJ2-2; 7 nucleotides line up with TRBD1. V dropped 6 bases and J dropped 3; count of bases not matched to a gene: 7. CDR3 size: 15 residues. Germline CDR1 and CDR2: SNHLY and FYNNEI. In DNA form, the CDR3 reads TGTGCCAGCAGATTGTCGACAGGGTACACCGGGGAGCTGTTTTTT. Protein product: CASRLSTGYTGELFF.

The genes are TRBV27 and TRBJ1-5; D remains unclear. The CDR3 has 12 amino acids. CDR1 is MNHEY and CDR2 is SMNVEV in the germline V gene (reference sequence). Trimming removed 4 bases from V and 9 bases from J, with 10 bases in between. The CDR3 spells CASSSRRGPQHF. In DNA, the CDR3 is TGTGCCAGCAGTTCCCGACGGGGGCCCCAGCATTTT.

The V and J genes are TRBV9 and TRBJ2-3; 14 nucleotides agree with TRBD2. The CDR3 covers 16 residues. Germline loops: CDR1 SGDLS, CDR2 YYNGEE. The J segment lost 14 bases and the V segment lost 3 bases, leaving 14 bases of the junction unmatched. This CDR3 reads CASSALGTSGSLGVYF. CDR3 DNA: TGTGCCAGCAGCGCACTCGGGACTAGCGGGAGCCTGGGTGTGTATTTT.

The chain couples TRBV4-3 to TRBJ2-1; possible D gene TRBD2, 5 bases. This CDR3 contains 15 residues. The V gene lost 0 bases and the J gene lost 4 bases, with 10 bases spanning the gap. Germline V gene sequence: CDR1 LGHNA, CDR2 YSLEER. CDR3 sequence: CASSQDEGAYNEQFF. In DNA form, the CDR3 reads TGCGCCAGCAGCCAAGATGAGGGCGCTTACAATGAGCAGTTCTTC.

V is TRBV19 and J is TRBJ2-7, with a possible D match to TRBD2 (7 bases). This CDR3 is 16 amino acids long. V gave up 5 bases and J gave up 2 bases, with 19 bases separating them. CDR1 LNHDA and CDR2 SQIVND come from the germline V gene (reference sequence). CDR3 sequence (DNA): TGTGCCAGTAGTTCAGGGGTCGGGGGGCCGACCTACGAGCAGTACTTC. It codes for CASSSGVGGPTYEQYF.

This sequence joins TRBV11-2 and TRBJ2-5; the D gene is possibly TRBD1 (6 bases). Germline lookup yields CDR1 SGHAT and CDR2 FQNNGV. This CDR3 region has 15 residues. The V and J ends lost 1 base and 4 bases respectively, with 13 bases between them. CDR3 DNA: TGTGCCAGCAGCTTAGTTGGGGGCAGGGGAGAGACCCAGTACTTC. It specifies CASSLVGGRGETQYF.

The chain has TRBV28 and TRBJ2-1, with D perhaps TRBD2 (5 bases). Deletions cut 5 bases from V and 6 bases from J, with 17 bases between. Germline V gene data show CDR1 as MDHEN and CDR2 as SYDVKM. The CDR3 is made up of 15 amino acids. This CDR3 reads CASSQRTGYPNEQFF. CDR3 nucleotides: TGTGCCAGCAGTCAGCGGACGGGCTACCCCAATGAGCAGTTCTTC.

DNA of the CDR3: TGTGCCAGCAGCCCGGGGACAGGGGTGTACGAGCAGTACTTC. Protein sequence: CASSPGTGVYEQYF. The J gene is TRBJ2-7, the V gene TRBV13; 10 nucleotides align to TRBD1. CDR3 length: 14 residues. CDR1 and CDR2 (germline): PRHDT, FYEKMQ (reference sequence). Losses at the gene ends were 5 bases for V and 4 bases for J; bases not matched to a gene: 5.

The chain joins TRBV5-1 to TRBJ2-7; 7 positions match TRBD2. The CDR3 contains 13 residues. CDR1 and CDR2 (germline): SGHRS, YFSETQ. V was clipped by 3 bases and J by 2 bases; unmatched bases: 2. The CDR3 bases are TGCGCCAGCAGCTACGGGACTACCTACGAGCAGTACTTC. It translates to CASSYGTTYEQYF.

V and J are TRBV10-1 and TRBJ2-3; D is unresolved. Germline V CDR1 and CDR2: WNHNN, SYGVQD (reference sequence). V gave up 6 bases and J gave up 0 bases, with 13 bases separating them. The CDR3 runs 15 residues. Here the CDR3 DNA reads TGCGCCAGCAGGTCCGTTGTCTATAGCACAGATACGCAGTATTTT. It is translated as CASRSVVYSTDTQYF.

The chain carries TRBV7-2 and TRBJ2-1; 10 bases match TRBD1. Germline CDR1 and CDR2: SGHTA and FQGNSA. The CDR3 totals 14 residues. After removal of 7 bases from V and 5 bases from J, the junction contained 5 bases not matched to a gene. The DNA for the CDR3 is TGTGCCAGCAAGGACAGGGGGGTGAACAATGAGCAGTTCTTC. As protein: CASKDRGVNNEQFF. Full variable domain (outside the CDR3, taken from reference TRBV7-2 and TRBJ2-1): GAGVSQSPSNKVTEKGKDVELRCDPISGHTALYWYRQSLGQGLEFLIYFQGNSAPDKSGLPSDRFSAERTGGSVSTLTIQRTQQEDSAVYLCASKDRGVNNEQFFGPGTRLTVL.

This chain joins TRBV10-3 and TRBJ2-1; TRBD1 matches 7 bases. CDR1 is ENHRY, CDR2 SYGVKD, per germline. Losses at the gene ends were 5 bases for V and 7 bases for J; bases not matched to a gene: 8. The CDR3 extends over 14 amino acids. The CDR3 loop is CAISRQGRENEQFF. The CDR3 DNA sequence: TGTGCCATCAGTAGACAGGGAAGAGAGAATGAGCAGTTCTTC.

DNA for the CDR3: TGTGCCATCAGTGAGTCGCTAGTAGGACTAGCGGGGATCAATGAGCAGTTCTTC. Translation: CAISESLVGLAGINEQFF. The V and J genes are TRBV10-3 and TRBJ2-1; 12 nucleotides agree with TRBD2. CDR1 and CDR2 from the germline V gene are ENHRY and SYGVKD. This CDR3 comprises 18 residues. The junction had 9 bases not matched to a gene; V was cut back by 0 bases and J by 6 bases.

Only one count was recorded for this clone. This chain links TRBV18 with TRBJ2-3, with 7 bases aligning to TRBD2. The V gene end was trimmed by 1 base and the J gene end by 6 bases; junction bases not matched to a gene: 10. The CDR3 extends over 16 amino acids. Germline CDR1 KGHSH, CDR2 LQKENI. The CDR3: CASSPQLAAGRDTQYF. The CDR3 DNA is TGTGCCAGCTCACCACAGCTAGCGGCCGGTCGGGATACGCAGTATTTT. The whole variable domain, filled in from reference TRBV18 and TRBJ2-3, reads NAGVMQNPRHLVRRRGQEARLRCSPMKGHSHVYWYRQLPEEGLKFMVYLQKENIIDESGMPKERFSAEFPKEGPSILRIQQVVRGDSAAYFCASSPQLAAGRDTQYFGPGTRLTVL.

This sequence joins TRBV9 and TRBJ2-1; possibly TRBD2 for D (6 bases). Germline V gene lookup returns CDR1 SGDLS and CDR2 YYNGEE. CDR3 length: 15 amino acids. V was trimmed by 4 bases and J by 7 bases, leaving 18 bases between them. In DNA form, the CDR3 reads TGTGCCAGCAGCCAGTTTGGGGGAGGAGGGAATGAGCAGTTCTTC. Its protein product is CASSQFGGGGNEQFF.

This chain joins TRBV11-3 and TRBJ2-4; D may be TRBD2 (6 bases). Germline V lookup: CDR1 SGHNT, CDR2 YENEEA. The ends were cut back, 5 bases at V and 9 bases at J, with 20 bases in the middle. The CDR3 is 15 amino acids. The CDR3: CASSPLGGIGGIQYF. Written as DNA, the CDR3 is TGTGCCAGCAGCCCCCTTGGGGGGATTGGAGGCATTCAGTACTTC.

The V gene is TRBV11-3, the J gene TRBJ1-3; weak D call: TRBD1 (6 bases). There are 17 residues in the CDR3. V was cut by 3 bases and J by 0 bases, with 15 bases left in between. CDR1 and CDR2 from the germline V gene are SGHNT and YENEEA. CDR3 sequence reads: CASSLFLQGASGNTIYF. The CDR3 bases are TGTGCCAGCAGCTTGTTTTTACAGGGCGCCTCTGGAAACACCATATATTTT.

This chain uses TRBV7-8 with TRBJ2-3; 11 nucleotides match TRBD2. CDR1 is SGHVS and CDR2 is FQNEAQ in the germline V gene. The V segment lost 6 bases and the J segment 5 bases; nucleotides outside the gene matches: 13. The length of the CDR3 is 17 residues. This chain's CDR3 is CASSRLSGRAIGDTQYF. CDR3 bases: TGTGCCAGCAGTCGGCTTAGCGGGAGGGCCATTGGAGATACGCAGTATTTT.

The sample holds a few counts of this clone. The V and J genes are TRBV6-6 and TRBJ1-1; D possibly corresponds to TRBD1 (6 bases). CDR1 is MNHNY and CDR2 is SVGAGI in the germline V gene (reference sequence). The CDR3 has 12 residues. Trimming pared 7 bases from V and 3 bases from J, leaving 9 bases between. The CDR3: CASTRTDTEAFF. CDR3 DNA: TGTGCCAGCACCAGGACAGACACTGAAGCTTTCTTT.

The V gene is TRBV18, the J gene TRBJ2-5, with TRBD2 matching 8 bases. The germline gives CDR1 KGHSH, CDR2 LQKENI. The CDR3 is 15 residues long. The V gene end was trimmed by 2 bases and the J gene end by 4 bases; junction bases not matched to a gene: 6. The CDR3 region is CASSPSSGSRETQYF. The CDR3 nucleotides are TGTGCCAGCTCACCATCCAGCGGGAGCCGAGAGACCCAGTACTTC.

A single count supports this clone. Here the CDR3 reads CASSQLLAGEQYF. The DNA for the CDR3 is TGCGCCAGCAGCCAATTGCTGGCGGGGGAGCAGTACTTC. The rearrangement joins TRBV4-3 to TRBJ2-7, with TRBD2 as a possible D gene (6 bases). Germline CDR1 and CDR2: LGHNA and YSLEER. V lost 2 bases and J lost 7, with 12 bases in between. This CDR3 contains 13 residues.

The chain joins TRBV28 to TRBJ2-1, with D perhaps matching TRBD2 (6 bases). Germline V gene sequence: CDR1 MDHEN, CDR2 SYDVKM. The CDR3 length is 18 residues. V was trimmed by 2 bases and J by 0 bases, leaving 17 bases between them. The CDR3 loop reads CASSLVSGRSSSYNEQFF. In nucleotides, the CDR3 is TGTGCCAGCAGTTTAGTATCCGGGAGATCGAGCTCCTACAATGAGCAGTTCTTC.

The rearrangement links TRBV5-6 to TRBJ1-1, with TRBD1 matching over 8 bases. V shed 2 bases and J 4 bases; nucleotides not matched to a gene: 7. Germline values: CDR1 SGHDT, CDR2 YYEEEE. This CDR3 has 15 residues. Here the CDR3 reads CASSFAGGRGTEAFF. DNA for the CDR3: TGTGCCAGCAGCTTTGCAGGGGGCCGGGGCACTGAAGCTTTCTTT.

V usage is TRBV27 and J usage is TRBJ2-7; 7 positions agree with TRBD2. This CDR3 region has 14 residues. Germline V gives CDR1 MNHEY, CDR2 SMNVEV (reference sequence). V lost 4 bases to trimming and J lost 5 bases; unmatched junction nucleotides: 8. Written as DNA, the CDR3 is TGTGCCAGCAGTTCGTCACTAGCGATGAACGAGCAGTACTTC. This codes for CASSSSLAMNEQYF.

This chain links TRBV2 with TRBJ2-3; TRBD2 is a possible D gene (5 bases). This CDR3 spans 13 amino acids. Trimming took off 8 bases at V and 0 bases at J, with 9 bases between the two ends. Germline V gene lookup returns CDR1 SNHLY and CDR2 FYNNEI. This CDR3 is CASVRGSTDTQYF. CDR3 DNA: TGTGCCAGCGTCCGCGGGAGCACAGATACGCAGTATTTT.